Sequencing of this T cell receptor beta chain was carried out in a study of T cells in Graves' hyperthyroidism and ophthalmopathy. The CDR3 is 12 amino acids. CDR1 and CDR2 from the germline V gene are ENHRY and SYGVKD. V dropped 4 bases and J dropped 5 bases, with 9 bases sitting between them. The CDR3 regions of TCR beta were amplified from RNA transcripts. Using the HTBI primer set, a first-round RT-PCR was run on the TCR CDR3. TCRdb independently ran MiXCR on the multiplex PCR reads; one entry per CDR3 protein. The repertoire has roughly 420,000 distinct CDR3 sequences, 15% to 19% of them found once; the top ten carry 11% to 15%. This clonotype was seen a handful of times. The antigen remains undetermined. Stable Graves' hyperthyroidism meant no ophthalmopathy progression within 18 months. Diagnoses used clinical symptoms, serum thyroxine and TRAb, thyroid ultrasound and orbital computed tomography.

Study-wide findings and caveats: Also found in blood were most expanded thyroid clonotypes above 0.001.

Sequencing used blood. The J gene is TRBJ2-7, the V gene TRBV10-3; D remains unclear. The TCR originated in a woman aged 18-29 years with Graves' hyperthyroidism. The chain's CDR3 is CAISAQSDEQYF. The CDR3 DNA follows: TGTGCCATCAGTGCCCAGAGTGACGAGCAGTACTTC.